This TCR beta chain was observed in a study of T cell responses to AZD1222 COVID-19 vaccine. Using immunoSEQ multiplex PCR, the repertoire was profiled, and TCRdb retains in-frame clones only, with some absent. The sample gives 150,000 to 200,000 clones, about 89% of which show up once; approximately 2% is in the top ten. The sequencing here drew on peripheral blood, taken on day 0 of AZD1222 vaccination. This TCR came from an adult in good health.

The CDR3 DNA is TGCGCCAGCAGTGAGTCGGGCAGGGGAGAGTATGGCTACACCTTC. Protein sequence: CASSESGRGEYGYTF. This chain connects TRBV10-2 to TRBJ1-2, with D maybe TRBD1 (6 bases). Trimming left V 0 bases short and J 5 bases short, with 13 bases between. The germline CDR1 and CDR2 sequences are WSHSY and SAAADI. The CDR3 runs 15 residues.